These T cell receptor beta chains were read from a single sample in a study of neurological immune-mediated disorders. Each CDR3 protein is one row after TCRdb ran MiXCR on the 5' RACE reads. The data hold some 29,000 distinct CDR3 sequences, with 10% to 15% observed a single time. Sequenced material: PBMCs. Receptors were obtained from a man between 60 and 75 years old in good health. Each CDR3 is given with its conserved first and last residue. The D gene is left open where the match is weak. Clone sizes are shown as once, few or many counts, or a class when the clone is expanded.

V	D	J	size	CDR3	DNA
TRBV3-1	-	TRBJ1-1	medium-sized	CASSPGPGRAFF	TGTGCCAGCAGCCCCGGACCGGGACGAGCTTTCTTT
TRBV10-3	-	TRBJ1-1	many	CAISDSMNTEAFF	TGTGCCATCAGTGACAGCATGAACACTGAAGCTTTCTTT
TRBV14	TRBD2	TRBJ2-1	many	CASSDRDYYNEQFF	TGTGCCAGCAGCGACCGGGACTACTACAATGAGCAGTTCTTC
TRBV6-6	-	TRBJ1-1	many	CASSIIRGTEAFF	TGTGCCAGCAGTATTATCAGAGGCACTGAAGCTTTCTTT
TRBV3-1	TRBD1	TRBJ2-4	many	CASSPRGREAKNIQYF	TGTGCCAGCAGCCCCAGGGGGCGTGAAGCCAAAAACATTCAGTACTTC
TRBV5-1	-	TRBJ2-5	medium-sized	CASSLVAVQETQYF	TGCGCCAGCAGCTTGGTCGCAGTCCAAGAGACCCAGTACTTC
TRBV27	-	TRBJ1-4	many	CASSRDPGPGLRKGNEKLFF	TGTGCCAGCAGTCGAGACCCCGGGCCCGGGTTACGAAAGGGTAATGAAAAACTGTTTTTT
TRBV7-9	TRBD2	TRBJ2-3	many	CASKAGASDTQYF	TGTGCCAGCAAAGCGGGAGCTTCAGATACGCAGTATTTT
TRBV12-3/TRBV12-4	-	TRBJ1-2	many	CASSPDRQRDGYTF	TGTGCCAGCAGCCCCGACAGGCAAAGGGATGGCTACACCTTC
TRBV28	-	TRBJ2-3	few	CASSPSRDLTPDTQYF	TGTGCCAGCAGCCCCTCTCGGGACCTTACCCCAGATACGCAGTATTTT
TRBV7-2	TRBD2	TRBJ2-1	many	CASSLKTSVITYNEQFF	TGTGCCAGCAGCTTGAAGACTAGCGTAATCACCTACAATGAGCAGTTCTTC
TRBV10-1	-	TRBJ2-7	many	CASSPAGSYEQYF	TGCGCCAGCAGTCCTGCGGGGTCCTACGAGCAGTACTTC
TRBV6-5	-	TRBJ2-1	many	CASSYDSGSYNEQFF	TGTGCCAGCAGTTACGATAGCGGCTCATACAATGAGCAGTTCTTC
TRBV3-1	TRBD1	TRBJ1-2	few	CASSRRLSGTGRNYGYTF	TGTGCCAGCAGCCGCCGTTTATCGGGGACAGGGCGGAACTATGGCTACACCTTC
TRBV7-9	-	TRBJ1-1	many	CASTQVGTEAFF	TGTGCCAGCACCCAAGTAGGCACTGAAGCTTTCTTT
TRBV11-2	-	TRBJ2-3	many	CASSLVLDPDTQYF	TGTGCCAGCAGCTTAGTGTTAGACCCCGATACGCAGTATTTT